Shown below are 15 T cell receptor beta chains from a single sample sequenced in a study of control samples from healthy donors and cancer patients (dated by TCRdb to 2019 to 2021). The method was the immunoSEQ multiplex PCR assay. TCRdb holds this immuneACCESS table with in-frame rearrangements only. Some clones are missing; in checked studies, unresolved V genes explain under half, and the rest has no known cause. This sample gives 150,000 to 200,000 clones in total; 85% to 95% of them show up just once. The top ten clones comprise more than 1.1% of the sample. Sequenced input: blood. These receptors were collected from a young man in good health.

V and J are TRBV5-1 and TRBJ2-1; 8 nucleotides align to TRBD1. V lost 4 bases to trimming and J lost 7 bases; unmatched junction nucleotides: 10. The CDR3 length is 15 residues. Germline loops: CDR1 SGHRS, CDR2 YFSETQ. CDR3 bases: TGCGCCAGCAGCACCGGACAGGGATTCGGGAATGAGCAGTTCTTC. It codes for CASSTGQGFGNEQFF.

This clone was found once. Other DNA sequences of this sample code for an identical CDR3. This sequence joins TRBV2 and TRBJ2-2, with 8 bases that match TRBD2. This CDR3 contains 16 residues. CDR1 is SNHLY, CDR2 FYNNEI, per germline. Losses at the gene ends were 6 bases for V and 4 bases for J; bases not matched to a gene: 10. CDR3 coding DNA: TGTGCCAGCAGGGGGGGGACTAGGCGTGGCACCGGGGAGCTGTTTTTT. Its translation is CASRGGTRRGTGELFF.

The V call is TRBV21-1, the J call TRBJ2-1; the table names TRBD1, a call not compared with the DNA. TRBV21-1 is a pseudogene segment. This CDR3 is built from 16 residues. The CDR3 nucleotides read TGTGCCAGCAGCAACTACCGACAGAGCTCCTACAATGAGCAGTTCTTC. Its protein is CASSNYRQSSYNEQFF.

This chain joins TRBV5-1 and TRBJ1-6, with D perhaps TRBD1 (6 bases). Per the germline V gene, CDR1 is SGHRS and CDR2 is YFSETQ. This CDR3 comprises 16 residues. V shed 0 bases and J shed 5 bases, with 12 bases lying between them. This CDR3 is CASSLVRGGDNSPLHF. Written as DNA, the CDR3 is TGCGCCAGCAGCTTGGTTCGAGGGGGTGATAATTCACCCCTCCACTTT.

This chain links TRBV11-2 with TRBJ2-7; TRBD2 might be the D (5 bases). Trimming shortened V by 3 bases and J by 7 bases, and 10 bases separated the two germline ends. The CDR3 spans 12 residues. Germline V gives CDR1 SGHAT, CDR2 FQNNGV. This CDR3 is CASSLVSGEQYF. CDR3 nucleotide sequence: TGTGCCAGCAGCTTGGTCTCGGGGGAGCAGTACTTC.

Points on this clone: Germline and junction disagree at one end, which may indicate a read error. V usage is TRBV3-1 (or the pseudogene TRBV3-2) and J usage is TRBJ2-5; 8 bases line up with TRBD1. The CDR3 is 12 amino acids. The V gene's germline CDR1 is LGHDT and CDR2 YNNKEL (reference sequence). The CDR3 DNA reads TGTGCCAGCGCACCTCCGGGGGACAGGATCAACTTC. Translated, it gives CASAPPGDRINF.

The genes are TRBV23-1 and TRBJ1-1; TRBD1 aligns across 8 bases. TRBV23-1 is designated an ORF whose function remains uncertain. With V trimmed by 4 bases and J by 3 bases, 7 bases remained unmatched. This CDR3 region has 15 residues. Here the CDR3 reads CASSRAGGEDTEAFF. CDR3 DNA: TGCGCCAGCAGTCGGGCAGGGGGCGAGGACACTGAAGCTTTCTTT.

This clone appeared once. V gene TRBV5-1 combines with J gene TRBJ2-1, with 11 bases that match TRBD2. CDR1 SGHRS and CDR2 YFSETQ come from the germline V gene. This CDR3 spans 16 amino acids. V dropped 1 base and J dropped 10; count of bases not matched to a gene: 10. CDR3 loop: CASSLRTSGGLGEQFF. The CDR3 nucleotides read TGCGCCAGCAGCTTGCGAACTAGCGGGGGACTGGGGGAGCAGTTCTTC.

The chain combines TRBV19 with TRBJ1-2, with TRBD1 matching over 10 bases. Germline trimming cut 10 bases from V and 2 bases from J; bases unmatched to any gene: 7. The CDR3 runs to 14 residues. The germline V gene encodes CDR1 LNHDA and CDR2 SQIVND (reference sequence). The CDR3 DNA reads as TGTGCCACTAGGGGGGACAGGGGCAACTATGGCTACACCTTC. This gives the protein CATRGDRGNYGYTF.

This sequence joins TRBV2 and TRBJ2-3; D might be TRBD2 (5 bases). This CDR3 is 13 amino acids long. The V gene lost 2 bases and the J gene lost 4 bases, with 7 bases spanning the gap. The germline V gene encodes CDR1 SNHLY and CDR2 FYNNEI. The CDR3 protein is CASSENGADTQYF. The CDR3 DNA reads TGTGCCAGCAGTGAAAACGGGGCAGATACGCAGTATTTT.

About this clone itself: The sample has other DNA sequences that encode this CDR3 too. DNA for the CDR3: TGTGCCAGCAGCTTGGATTCAGGAGGGTTTGATACGCAGTATTTT. It encodes CASSLDSGGFDTQYF. This chain uses TRBV11-2 with TRBJ2-3, with TRBD2 as a possible D gene (6 bases). Germline assignment: CDR1 SGHAT and CDR2 FQNNGV. This CDR3 has 15 residues. Deletions cut 3 bases from V and 6 bases from J, with 16 bases between.

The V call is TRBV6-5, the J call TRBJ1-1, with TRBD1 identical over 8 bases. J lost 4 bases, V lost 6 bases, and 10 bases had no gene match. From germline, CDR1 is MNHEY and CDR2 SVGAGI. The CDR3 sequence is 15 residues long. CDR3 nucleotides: TGTGCCAGCAGACCTCGATCTGGACAGGGCACTGAAGCTTTCTTT. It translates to CASRPRSGQGTEAFF.

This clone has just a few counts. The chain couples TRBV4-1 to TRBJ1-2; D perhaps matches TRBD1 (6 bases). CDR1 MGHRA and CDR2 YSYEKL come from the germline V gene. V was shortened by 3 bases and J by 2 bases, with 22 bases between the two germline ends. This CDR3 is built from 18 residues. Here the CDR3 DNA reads TGCGCCAGCAGCCAGCCCGGACAGTCATATGGACGCAACTATGGCTACACCTTC. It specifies CASSQPGQSYGRNYGYTF.

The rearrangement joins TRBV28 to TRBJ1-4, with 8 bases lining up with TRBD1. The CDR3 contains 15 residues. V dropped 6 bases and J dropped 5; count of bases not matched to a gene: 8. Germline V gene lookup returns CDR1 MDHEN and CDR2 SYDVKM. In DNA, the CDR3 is TGTGCCAGCAGACCGATCCAGGGGGCGAATGAAAAACTGTTTTTT. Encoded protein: CASRPIQGANEKLFF.

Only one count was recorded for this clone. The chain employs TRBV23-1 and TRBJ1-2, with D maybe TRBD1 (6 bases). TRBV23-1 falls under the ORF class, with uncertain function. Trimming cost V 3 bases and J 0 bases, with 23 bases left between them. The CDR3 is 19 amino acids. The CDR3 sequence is CASSHSEKGHQLANYGYTF. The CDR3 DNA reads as TGCGCCAGCAGTCATTCGGAGAAGGGACATCAGTTAGCTAACTATGGCTACACCTTC.